The 5 T cell receptor beta chains listed next were all sequenced from one sample in a study of blood T cell repertoires in COVID-19. Measured with immunoSEQ multiplex PCR; TCRdb has only the in-frame clones, and not every one. Of tens of thousands of clones listed, about 85% are singletons. The sequenced material came from peripheral blood. These receptors all stem from a woman of 80 years or more with COVID-19, enrolled during active disease.

This clone was seen only once. The chain uses TRBV3-1 (or the pseudogene TRBV3-2) and TRBJ2-2; 7 bases align to TRBD1. With V trimmed by 1 base and J by 1 base, 0 bases remained unmatched. This CDR3 contains 15 residues. Germline V gene sequence: CDR1 LGHDT, CDR2 YNNKEL (reference sequence). The DNA of the CDR3 is TGTGCCAGCAGCCAAGGACAGGGGAACACCGGGGAGCTGTTTTTT. It specifies CASSQGQGNTGELFF.

J is TRBJ2-3 and V is TRBV5-8; the D is unclear. The CDR3 has 17 amino acids. Germline CDR1 is SGHTS and CDR2 is YDEGEE. V lost 3 bases and J lost 0, with 17 bases in between. CDR3 residues: CASSSAGFSSSTDTQYF. CDR3 nucleotide sequence: TGTGCCAGCAGCTCGGCCGGGTTTTCCTCTAGCACAGATACGCAGTATTTT.

This clone has a handful of counts. The chain uses TRBV6-6 and TRBJ1-5; the D is unclear. The V end was cut by 0 bases, the J end by 2 bases, with 11 bases between. Looked up from germline, CDR1 is MNHNY and CDR2 is SVGAGI (reference sequence). CDR3 length: 16 amino acids. The CDR3 is CASSYSSGERNQPQHF. DNA for the CDR3: TGTGCCAGCAGTTACTCGTCCGGGGAGCGCAATCAGCCCCAGCATTTT.

The chain uses TRBV14 and TRBJ2-3; 10 positions match TRBD2. The CDR3 totals 17 residues. V lost 3 bases, J lost 5 bases, and 11 bases stayed unmatched. Per the germline V gene, CDR1 is SGHDN and CDR2 is FVKESK. This CDR3 is CASSHPQRGGLQDTQYF. The CDR3 nucleotides are TGTGCCAGCAGCCACCCCCAGCGGGGGGGCCTTCAAGATACGCAGTATTTT.

This chain uses TRBV7-9 with TRBJ2-2; D is possibly TRBD2 (6 bases). Germline loops: CDR1 SEHNR, CDR2 FQNEAQ (reference sequence). V was shortened by 5 bases and J by 5 bases, with 12 bases between the two germline ends. The CDR3 consists of 14 residues. CDR3 sequence (DNA): TGTGCCAGCAGCCCAGCGGGTTGGACCGGGGAGCTGTTTTTT. Translation: CASSPAGWTGELFF.